This TCR beta chain was found in a study of Ad26.COV2.S vaccination and SARS-CoV-2 variants. Looking at the study overall: Trial arm assignment for the donor was COV1001 Ad26.COV2.S.

TCRdb's table, derived via immunoSEQ multiplex PCR, lists solely in-frame clones and lacks some. Among about 420,000 clones listed, roughly 90% were seen once. Overall study results and limits: Placebo recipients showed lower spike-specific TCR breadth than vaccinees.

A note on this clone: What it recognizes is unknown. Different DNA sequences within this sample yield the same CDR3.

The treatment is: some 20 received Ad26.COV2.S at low or high dose, single or two shots; about 5 received placebo; per-sample allocation not given. Day 63 after the first vaccine or placebo injection was the time point for sampling. This vaccine is an Ad26 vector that expresses the Wuhan-strain SARS-CoV-2 spike. The source material was peripheral blood, sampled in a trial of Ad26.COV2.S vaccine versus placebo. This sequence originates from a person between 18 and 60 years old who received the Ad26.COV2.S COVID-19 vaccine or a placebo.

CDR3 sequence (DNA): TGTGCCAGCAGCCGGACCGGGACAGACTACAATGAGCAGTTCTTC. Translating gives CASSRTGTDYNEQFF. This sequence joins TRBV7-2 and TRBJ2-1, with 7 bases fitting TRBD1. Trimming at V came to 5 bases and at J to 3 bases, leaving 7 bases not matched to a gene. From germline, CDR1 is SGHTA and CDR2 FQGNSA. This CDR3 comprises 15 residues.